This TCR beta chain was sequenced in a study of T cell repertoires in cytomegalovirus infection (dated by TCRdb to the late 2010s). A note on the overall study: Donor HLA type was relevant to the analysis, as public TCR beta signatures indicated carriage of CMV infection together with the matching HLA type. The investigation overall reported the following: In both this cohort and an independent cohort of approximately 350 donors, the cumulative frequency of public TCR beta family members distinguished carriers of CMV infection plus the relevant HLA type. The ex vivo response was dominated by HLA-C-restricted CMV-specific TCR beta clonotypes, which also provided the single most frequent clonotype in two of eight donors.

Data came from an Illumina HiSeq 1500. TCRdb cleaned the public reads at Q25 with fastp, built clones with MiXCR and kept in-frame beta chains. Duplicate CDR3 protein sequences are folded into a single record with the most common DNA and genes. The sample includes roughly 240,000 distinct CDR3 sequences, with 6.5% observed a single time. The ten largest clonotypes hold 5.5% to 8% of the sample. This clonotype was seen repeatedly, ten times or more. What antigen it recognizes has not been identified. No base quality information exists; no much larger clone differs at one position. CDR1 GTSNPN and CDR2 SVGIG are derived from the germline V gene (reference sequence). V has 8 bases trimmed and J has 2 bases trimmed; junction bases matching no gene number 0. Counted from cysteine to phenylalanine, this CDR3 has 12 amino acids. CDR3 DNA only is kept here, 36 bases in frame from base 1.

In this chain, TRBV30 is recombined with TRBJ2-6; a stretch of 7 junction bases matches TRBD1. This TCR derives from a human donor in good health (CMV status not recorded). Some clones in this sample may be carry-over from other donors' samples. Sequencing input: PBMCs. The CDR3 region reads CAGTAGANVLTF. The bases are TGTGCCGGGACAGCTGGGGCCAACGTCCTGACTTTC.